This entry lists 18 T cell receptor beta chains sequenced from one sample in a study of Graves' ophthalmopathy and Graves' hyperthyroidism. Scientists amplified the TCR beta CDR3 regions from RNA transcripts. RT-PCR in the first round used HTBI primers; a second-round multiplex PCR followed. TCRdb reanalysed the multiplex PCR reads using MiXCR and keeps one entry per CDR3 protein. Of about 500,000 distinct CDR3 sequences detected, 35% to 45% appear once; the ten largest clones hold about 4.6%. Source material: peripheral blood or thyroid tissue (not recorded which). These receptors all stem from an adult man with Graves' hyperthyroidism.

This clonotype was seen at least ten times. V usage is TRBV7-9 and J usage is TRBJ1-3; no definite D call. Germline V gene sequence: CDR1 SEHNR, CDR2 FQNEAQ (reference sequence). CDR3 length: 14 amino acids. Between the trimmed V and J ends, which lost 1 base and 4 bases, there was a span of 8 bases. This CDR3 reads CASSLGEGGNTIYF. In nucleotides, the CDR3 is TGTGCCAGCAGCTTAGGAGAGGGCGGAAACACCATATATTTT.

V and J are TRBV10-3 and TRBJ2-3; D is possibly TRBD1 (8 bases). Per germline, CDR1 ENHRY and CDR2 SYGVKD. V was clipped by 10 bases and J by 4 bases, with 21 bases between them. The CDR3 totals 15 residues. The CDR3 region is CASRATGAGADTQYF. The CDR3 DNA is TGTGCCAGCAGGGCGACAGGGGCGGGAGCAGATACGCAGTATTTT.

This clonotype was counted at least ten times. This chain links TRBV5-8 with TRBJ1-1; no clear D gene. The V gene lost 0 bases and the J gene lost 3 bases, with 12 bases spanning the gap. CDR1 and CDR2 from the germline V gene are SGHTS and YDEGEE. The CDR3 runs 15 residues. The CDR3 here is CASSLAGKRYTEAFF. In DNA, the CDR3 is TGTGCCAGCAGCTTGGCGGGGAAGAGGTACACTGAAGCTTTCTTT.

The J gene is TRBJ2-3, the V gene TRBV19; 10 nucleotides align to TRBD2. The CDR3 has 16 residues. Losses at the gene ends were 5 bases for V and 2 bases for J; bases not matched to a gene: 7. Germline values: CDR1 LNHDA, CDR2 SQIVND (reference sequence). CDR3 sequence reads: CASSLLAGALTDTQYF. DNA of the CDR3: TGTGCCAGTAGTCTCCTAGCGGGGGCCCTCACAGATACGCAGTATTTT.

This clonotype was seen many times. The genes are TRBV14 and TRBJ2-5; 9 nucleotides line up with TRBD1. Germline lookup yields CDR1 SGHDN and CDR2 FVKESK. J lost 7 bases, V lost 5 bases, and 11 bases had no gene match. The length of the CDR3 is 15 residues. DNA of the CDR3: TGTGCCAGCAGCTGGACAGGGGCATTCGAGGGGACCCAGTACTTC. Its protein is CASSWTGAFEGTQYF.

The rearrangement uses TRBV5-8 and TRBJ1-6, with 9 bases matching TRBD1. CDR1 SGHTS and CDR2 YDEGEE come from the germline V gene. Trimming took 0 bases from V and 10 from J; bases not matched to a gene: 8. This CDR3 spans 16 amino acids. The CDR3: CASSLAADRGFSPLHF. CDR3 DNA sequence: TGTGCCAGCAGCTTGGCCGCTGACAGGGGGTTCTCACCCCTCCACTTT.

On this clonotype: One base away lies a much larger clone, so this may be a sequencing read error. J is TRBJ1-2 and V is TRBV20-1; D not resolved. This CDR3 has 13 amino acids. Germline V gives CDR1 DFQATT, CDR2 SNEGSKA (reference sequence). Here the CDR3 reads CSAPSRILYDYTF. In DNA form, the CDR3 reads TGCAGCGCCCCTTCGCGGATTCTCTATGACTACACCTTC.

This clonotype was recorded only once. The V gene is TRBV7-3, the J gene TRBJ2-2, with 10 bases that match TRBD2. V shed 4 bases, J shed 4 bases, and the junction held 12 bases outside the gene matches. Germline assignment: CDR1 SGHTA and CDR2 FQGTGA. The CDR3 is 18 amino acids. In DNA form, the CDR3 reads TGTGCCAGCAGCTCCGCCCCCGTCCTAGCGGGGGTCACCGGGGAGCTGTTTTTT. This sequence encodes CASSSAPVLAGVTGELFF. The full variable domain, completed using reference TRBV7-3 and TRBJ2-2, is GAGVSQTPSNKVTEKGKYVELRCDPISGHTALYWYRQSLGQGPEFLIYFQGTGAADDSGLPNDRFFAVRPEGSVSTLKIQRTERGDSAVYLCASSSAPVLAGVTGELFFGEGSRLTVL.

As concerns this clonotype: A much more abundant neighbour one base away suggests this may be a read error. V is TRBV12-3 or TRBV12-4 and J is TRBJ1-5; unclear D gene. V lost 6 bases and J lost 3, with 15 bases in between. This CDR3 region has 15 residues. In DNA form, the CDR3 reads TGTGCCAGCAGCACCCTGCGGTCACTCAATCAGCCCCAGCATTTT. Its protein is CASSTLRSLNQPQHF.

This chain joins TRBV27 and TRBJ1-1; no firm D call. In germline, CDR1 is MNHEY, CDR2 SMNVEV (reference sequence). The CDR3 is 14 residues long. Trimming removed 4 bases from V and 1 base from J, with 10 bases in between. In nucleotides, the CDR3 is TGTGCCAGCAGTTCACTGACCGCGAACACTGAAGCTTTCTTT. Protein: CASSSLTANTEAFF.

The chain couples TRBV29-1 to TRBJ2-5; D not resolved. The CDR3 loop spans 13 amino acids. Trimming left V 4 bases short and J 0 bases short, with 9 bases between. Germline loops: CDR1 SQVTM, CDR2 ANQGSEA. CDR3 in DNA: TGCAGCGTTGGACTGGCAAACCAAGAGACCCAGTACTTC. It encodes CSVGLANQETQYF. The variable domain in full, with the rest retrieved from reference TRBV29-1 and TRBJ2-5, is SAVISQKPSRDICQRGTSLTIQCQVDSQVTMMFWYRQQPGQSLTLIATANQGSEATYESGFVIDKFPISRPNLTFSTLTVSNMSPEDSSIYLCSVGLANQETQYFGPGTRLLVL.

This clonotype was seen ten or more times. The chain has TRBV6-6 and TRBJ1-2; TRBD1 is a possible D gene (6 bases). The CDR3 has 13 amino acids. Trimming removed 8 bases at V and 6 bases at J, with 16 bases between. Germline V CDR1 and CDR2: MNHNY, SVGAGI (reference sequence). CDR3 DNA sequence: TGTGCCAGCGGTCGGGGGCAAGAAGATGGCTACACCTTC. It yields the protein CASGRGQEDGYTF.

This clonotype was counted at least ten times. The J gene is TRBJ1-4, the V gene TRBV12-3 or TRBV12-4; a possible D gene is TRBD1 (5 bases). Trimming took off 6 bases at V and 8 bases at J, with 13 bases between the two ends. The CDR3 extends over 13 amino acids. The CDR3 DNA follows: TGTGCCAGCAGCCTTAGGGGAGGAGAAAAACTGTTTTTT. Translated, it gives CASSLRGGEKLFF.

This clonotype was seen a few times. The chain links TRBV10-1 to TRBJ2-3, with 8 positions matching TRBD2. CDR3 length: 13 residues. J lost 12 bases, V lost 6 bases, and 11 bases had no gene match. Germline-derived CDR1 and CDR2 are WNHNN and SYGVQD (reference sequence). In DNA, the CDR3 is TGCGCCAGCAGCAAGATTAGCGGGGCCGCTCAGTATTTT. Translating gives CASSKISGAAQYF.

V usage is TRBV29-1 and J usage is TRBJ1-1, with D perhaps matching TRBD1 (5 bases). The CDR3 length is 14 residues. Germline CDR1 and CDR2: SQVTM and ANQGSEA. Trimming left V 4 bases short and J 4 bases short, with 16 bases between. The CDR3 DNA follows: TGCAGCGTTGTGCAATGGGGCGAGGGCACTGAAGCTTTCTTT. Translating gives CSVVQWGEGTEAFF.

V usage is TRBV20-1 and J usage is TRBJ2-5, with 8 bases lining up with TRBD2. The J call is doubtful: the DNA matches TRBJ2-1 better. The CDR3 runs to 14 residues. Germline CDR1 is DFQATT and CDR2 is SNEGSKA (reference sequence). CDR3 amino acids: CSGLRAGGNNEQFF. For the CDR3, the DNA is TGCAGTGGACTTCGGGCGGGGGGAAACAATGAGCAGTTCTTC.

This CDR3 reads CSAEGQRNTEAFF. The CDR3 DNA sequence: TGCAGTGCTGAAGGACAGAGGAACACTGAAGCTTTCTTT. The V gene is TRBV20-1, the J gene TRBJ1-1; tentative D call: TRBD1 (6 bases). CDR3 length: 13 amino acids. V was clipped by 5 bases and J by 1 base, with 11 bases between them. CDR1 is DFQATT and CDR2 is SNEGSKA in the germline V gene (reference sequence).

The chain joins TRBV7-9 to TRBJ2-5, with TRBD2 matching 16 bases. J gave up 5 bases and V 7 bases, and 10 bases lay outside the gene matches. From germline, CDR1 is SEHNR and CDR2 FQNEAQ (reference sequence). The CDR3 spans 17 residues. The CDR3 sequence is CASTLGLAGGPAETQYF. In DNA, the CDR3 is TGTGCCAGCACCCTGGGACTAGCGGGAGGGCCTGCCGAGACCCAGTACTTC.